This TCR beta chain was identified during a study of OX40 agonist ivuxolimab in advanced cancers. On the study more broadly: While on treatment, patients had intravenous ivuxolimab at 0.01 to 10 mg/kg every 2 weeks. Dose-escalation patients were diagnosed with hepatocellular carcinoma, melanoma, renal cell cancer or head and neck cancer. At about 82% male, the cohort had a mean age of roughly 60 years, ranging from about 23 to 80.

Produced via immunoSEQ multiplex PCR; TCRdb's table is partial and in-frame only. The sample records tens of thousands of clones, about 88% being singletons. Trimming removed 6 bases from V and 7 bases from J; junction bases left unmatched: 12. The CDR3 loop spans 16 amino acids. Germline CDR1 is SGHTA and CDR2 is FQGNSA. This clone has just one count. The material sequenced was CD4+ or CD8+ T cells sorted from blood, taken in a trial of the OX40 agonist ivuxolimab. The TCR sequence derives from an adult with an advanced solid tumor such as melanoma, head and neck, liver or kidney cancer. The V and J genes are TRBV7-2 and TRBJ2-1; TRBD1 matches at 10 bases. CDR3 in DNA: TGTGCCAGCAGTTATCACTGGGACAGGGGAGGAAATGAGCAGTTCTTC. Its translation is CASSYHWDRGGNEQFF.